The table lists the clone carrying this T cell receptor (beta chain) with a few counts. No antigen is known for it. This sample is drawn from a study of T cell repertoires in cytomegalovirus infection. Overall study context: In public TCR beta signatures, there were indications of both CMV infection and matching HLA type. Study-wide points: Summed frequency of shared TCR beta families picked out CMV carriers who also had the relevant HLA. Dominant in the ex vivo response were TCR beta clonotypes restricted by HLA-C and specific for CMV.

The CDR3 is 14 residues long. Germline CDR1 SGHDN, CDR2 FVKESK. V shed 3 bases, J shed 6 bases, and the junction held 4 bases outside the gene matches. TCRdb called the reads again in MiXCR, with one record for every CDR3 protein. The sample includes 200,000 or so distinct CDR3 sequences, roughly 27% seen only once; the top ten take 31%. The V and J genes are TRBV14 and TRBJ2-2, with 7 bases identical to TRBD2. Sequencing was carried out using PBMCs. The TCR sequence derives from a human donor in good health (CMV status not recorded). Some clones in this sample may be carry-over from other donors' samples. The chain's CDR3 is CASSQIGLAGELFF. CDR3 in DNA: TGTGCCAGCAGCCAGATTGGACTAGCCGGGGAGCTGTTTTTT.